These 17 T cell receptor beta chains originate from one sample sequenced in a study of cytomegalovirus exposure and HLA in healthy donors (dated by TCRdb to about 2017). Libraries were built with the immunoSEQ multiplex PCR assay. This is the immuneACCESS table as TCRdb keeps it, with only in-frame sequences that have V and J called. A part of the clones is gone; compared with another copy, unresolved V genes explain less than half, and the rest is unexplained. For this sample the table gives about 190,000 clones, of which roughly four fifths were detected only once. The top ten clonotypes cover 2.5% to 3.5% of the sample. The sequencing sample was made of PBMCs. Source of these receptors: a woman aged 18-29 years in good health and CMV-seropositive.

V usage is TRBV5-1 and J usage is TRBJ1-1; no reliable D call. Looked up from germline, CDR1 is SGHRS and CDR2 is YFSETQ. V shed 0 bases and J shed 11 bases, with 17 bases lying between them. The CDR3 length is 14 residues. The CDR3 bases are TGCGCCAGCAGCTTGGAGGCGGTGCGGGGTGAGGCTTTCTTT. It codes for CASSLEAVRGEAFF.

This sequence joins TRBV7-2 and TRBJ2-2; D is perhaps TRBD2 (5 bases). The V end lost 2 bases, the J end lost 3 bases, and 13 bases lay between the germline ends. This CDR3 comprises 16 residues. Germline values: CDR1 SGHTA, CDR2 FQGNSA. CDR3 sequence reads: CASSLRGPGDTGELFF. Written as DNA, the CDR3 is TGTGCCAGCAGCTTACGGGGTCCGGGCGACACCGGGGAGCTGTTTTTT.

As DNA, the CDR3 is TGTGCCAGCAGTTACTCGTACAGGGGTGATACGCAGTATTTT. Translated, it gives CASSYSYRGDTQYF. The chain uses TRBV6-5 and TRBJ2-3, with 7 positions matching TRBD1. From germline, CDR1 is MNHEY and CDR2 SVGAGI. This CDR3 comprises 14 residues. V was pared by 0 bases and J by 6 bases, with 3 bases of the junction left unmatched.

The J gene is TRBJ2-7, the V gene TRBV4-1, with 9 bases lining up with TRBD2. V was clipped by 0 bases and J by 0 bases; unmatched bases: 0. The length of the CDR3 is 15 residues. Looked up from germline, CDR1 is MGHRA and CDR2 is YSYEKL. The CDR3 here is CASSQDSGSSYEQYF. The CDR3 region has the DNA TGCGCCAGCAGCCAAGATAGCGGGAGCTCCTACGAGCAGTACTTC.

This chain connects TRBV29-1 to TRBJ1-2, with D perhaps TRBD1 (5 bases). V was shortened by 7 bases and J by 6 bases, with 15 bases between the two germline ends. Germline lookup yields CDR1 SQVTM and CDR2 ANQGSEA. The CDR3 is 12 residues long. CDR3 region: CSEQEYFHGYTF. The CDR3 nucleotides are TGCAGCGAACAGGAGTATTTCCATGGCTACACCTTC.

The chain combines TRBV29-1 with TRBJ1-1, with D possibly TRBD1 on 6 matching bases. This CDR3 contains 12 residues. Germline CDR1 reads SQVTM; CDR2 reads ANQGSEA. Trimming took 6 bases from V and 3 from J, leaving 11 bases between them. The CDR3 DNA follows: TGCAGCGTAAGAGGGGGAGACACTGAAGCTTTCTTT. It translates to CSVRGGDTEAFF. The variable domain in full, with the rest retrieved from reference TRBV29-1 and TRBJ1-1, is SAVISQKPSRDICQRGTSLTIQCQVDSQVTMMFWYRQQPGQSLTLIATANQGSEATYESGFVIDKFPISRPNLTFSTLTVSNMSPEDSSIYLCSVRGGDTEAFFGQGTRLTVV.

The chain has TRBV6-1 and TRBJ2-3, with 7 bases matching TRBD2. CDR1 and CDR2 from the germline V gene are MNHNS and SASEGT. The V and J ends lost 3 bases and 1 base, in that order; junction bases with no gene match: 1. The CDR3 is 14 residues long. This CDR3 is CASSDAGGTDTQYF. As DNA, the CDR3 is TGTGCCAGCAGTGACGCGGGGGGCACAGATACGCAGTATTTT.

This chain uses TRBV2 with TRBJ2-3, with 12 bases matching TRBD2. CDR3 length: 15 amino acids. The ends lost 4 bases at V and 3 bases at J; junction bases unmatched: 2. In germline, CDR1 is SNHLY, CDR2 FYNNEI. The CDR3 spells CASSGLAGVTDTQYF. Here the CDR3 DNA reads TGTGCCAGCAGTGGACTAGCGGGGGTTACAGATACGCAGTATTTT.

The genes are TRBV4-3 and TRBJ1-3; 9 bases map to TRBD1. Trimming took 0 bases from V and 4 from J; bases not matched to a gene: 4. Germline V gene data show CDR1 as LGHNA and CDR2 as YSLEER. The CDR3 extends over 16 amino acids. CDR3: CASSQEQGALGNTIYF. DNA of the CDR3: TGCGCCAGCAGCCAAGAACAGGGGGCTCTAGGAAACACCATATATTTT.

The chain uses TRBV29-1 and TRBJ1-3; TRBD1 might be the D (6 bases). CDR1 and CDR2 (germline): SQVTM, ANQGSEA. V lost 2 bases and J lost 0, with 11 bases in between. CDR3 length equals 15 residues. CDR3 loop: CSVEKGEFSGNTIYF. CDR3 sequence (DNA): TGCAGCGTTGAAAAGGGGGAATTCTCTGGAAACACCATATATTTT.

The gene calls are TRBV9 and TRBJ2-3; no clear D. Germline assignment: CDR1 SGDLS and CDR2 YYNGEE. CDR3 length: 17 amino acids. V was clipped by 4 bases and J by 0 bases, with 18 bases between them. For the CDR3, the DNA is TGTGCCAGCAGCACCCGACTGAATCCGACTAGCACAGATACGCAGTATTTT. Encoded protein: CASSTRLNPTSTDTQYF.

V is TRBV6-5 and J is TRBJ1-2; 8 bases align to TRBD1. CDR1 is MNHEY and CDR2 is SVGAGI in the germline V gene. The CDR3 loop spans 14 amino acids. The J segment lost 8 bases and the V segment lost 5 bases, leaving 10 bases of the junction unmatched. In DNA, the CDR3 is TGTGCCAGCAGTGCGGACAGGGCAGTAGAAGGCTACACCTTC. Protein product: CASSADRAVEGYTF.

The chain is built from TRBV5-1 and TRBJ2-7, with 7 bases aligning to TRBD1. This CDR3 region has 12 residues. Losses at the gene ends were 4 bases for V and 4 bases for J; bases not matched to a gene: 2. The germline V gene has CDR1 SGHRS and CDR2 YFSETQ. DNA of the CDR3: TGCGCCAGCAGCCTGGACAGGTACGAGCAGTACTTC. Amino acid sequence: CASSLDRYEQYF.

The chain joins TRBV6-6 to TRBJ2-7; 9 bases are a match to TRBD2. The length of the CDR3 is 16 residues. The V gene end was trimmed by 6 bases and the J gene end by 4 bases; junction bases not matched to a gene: 13. Looked up from germline, CDR1 is MNHNY and CDR2 is SVGAGI (reference sequence). The DNA of the CDR3 is TGTGCCAGCAGCGGAGAGACTAGCGGTAATCTTTACGAGCAGTACTTC. It yields the protein CASSGETSGNLYEQYF.

The J gene is TRBJ2-5, the V gene TRBV9; D possibly corresponds to TRBD1 (7 bases). The CDR3 totals 15 residues. V lost 0 bases and J 7 bases, leaving 16 bases between the germline ends. The germline V gene encodes CDR1 SGDLS and CDR2 YYNGEE. As DNA, the CDR3 is TGTGCCAGCAGCGTAGGTCAGGGGGGCCGCGGGACCCAGTACTTC. Amino acid sequence: CASSVGQGGRGTQYF.

The chain's CDR3 is CASSLGRAEAFF. The DNA of the CDR3 is TGTGCCAGCAGCTTGGGTCGCGCTGAAGCTTTCTTT. This chain uses TRBV5-8 with TRBJ1-1; D unclear. Trimming removed 0 bases at V and 6 bases at J, with 6 bases between. CDR1 and CDR2 (germline): SGHTS, YDEGEE. This CDR3 has 12 amino acids.

The rearrangement joins TRBV5-1 to TRBJ1-1; D may be TRBD1 (6 bases). Between the trimmed V and J ends, which lost 5 bases and 4 bases, there was a span of 12 bases. The CDR3 has 13 amino acids. Germline V lookup: CDR1 SGHRS, CDR2 YFSETQ. The CDR3 region is CASSLQGGTEAFF. CDR3 nucleotide sequence: TGCGCCAGCAGTTTACAGGGCGGCACTGAAGCTTTCTTT.